Listed below are T cell receptor beta chains from one sample, sequenced in a study of CD8 T cells in ankylosing spondylitis. Each CDR3 protein is one row after TCRdb ran MiXCR on the 5' RACE reads. The table records roughly 91,000 distinct CDR3 sequences, roughly 8.3% of them present only once. The sample consisted of blood, either unsorted or a sorted T cell fraction (not recorded which). The receptors derive from a male donor with ankylosing spondylitis or in good health (not recorded which). Both conserved end residues are part of each CDR3. The D gene is left open where the match is weak. Clone size is stated in some rows and not others, as once, few, many or a class when expanded.

>TRBJ2-5|15|TRBV27|many|-
CASSFQRSPQETQYF
TGTGCCAGCAGTTTCCAGCGTAGCCCCCAAGAGACCCAGTACTTC
>TRBJ2-1|15|TRBV6-2/TRBV6-3|many|TRBD2
CASRRTSGRYNEQFF
TGTGCCAGCAGAAGGACTAGCGGGAGATACAATGAGCAGTTCTTC
>TRBJ2-1|14|TRBV12-3/TRBV12-4|many|-
CASSLMDSYNEQFF
TGTGCCAGCAGTTTAATGGATAGCTACAATGAGCAGTTCTTC
>TRBJ2-2|13|TRBV5-1|many|TRBD1
CATKQGATGELFF
TGCGCCACTAAACAGGGGGCCACCGGGGAGCTGTTTTTT
>TRBJ1-1|10|TRBV29-1|many|-
CSAQGYEAFF
TGCAGCGCCCAGGGGTATGAAGCTTTCTTT
>TRBJ2-6|18|TRBV3-1|few|-
CASSRLGTAISGANVLTF
TGTGCCAGCAGCCGCCTCGGGACTGCAATCTCTGGGGCCAACGTCCTGACTTTC
>TRBJ1-5|14|TRBV5-5|many|-
CASSLDPREAPQHF
TGTGCCAGCAGCTTGGACCCCAGGGAAGCGCCCCAGCATTTT
>TRBJ2-3|15|TRBV7-6|few|-
CASSLFGRPPDTQYF
TGTGCCAGCAGCTTATTCGGGAGACCTCCAGATACGCAGTATTTT
>TRBJ2-7|15|TRBV20-1|-|TRBD1
CSARSRTGESYEQYF
TGCAGTGCTAGATCCAGGACAGGGGAATCCTACGAGCAGTACTTC
>TRBJ1-3|14|TRBV29-1|many|-
CSVVEGATGNTIYF
TGCAGCGTTGTGGAAGGGGCAACTGGAAACACCATATATTTT
>TRBJ2-1|14|TRBV7-2|many|-
CASSPATIYNEQFF
TGTGCCAGCAGCCCCGCGACAATATACAATGAGCAGTTCTTC
>TRBJ1-5|16|TRBV12-3/TRBV12-4|many|-
CAPTGRGEYSNQPQHF
TGTGCCCCCACCGGCAGGGGAGAGTATAGCAATCAGCCCCAGCATTTT
>TRBJ1-2|12|TRBV29-1|many|-
CSVKSGTYGYTF
TGCAGCGTTAAATCAGGGACCTATGGCTACACCTTC
>TRBJ2-5|15|TRBV7-9|many|-
CASSLVVTAQETQYF
TGTGCCAGCAGCTTAGTAGTTACGGCACAAGAGACCCAGTACTTC
>TRBJ1-3|14|TRBV5-5|many|-
CASSQQFSGNTIYF
TGTGCCAGCAGCCAACAGTTCTCTGGAAACACCATATATTTT
>TRBJ2-6|13|TRBV7-9|many|-
CASSLGLANVLTF
TGTGCCAGCAGCTTAGGATTGGCCAACGTCCTGACTTTC
>TRBJ2-6|17|TRBV5-1|many|TRBD1
CASSSSGTASGANVLTF
TGCGCCAGCAGCTCCTCCGGGACAGCCTCTGGGGCCAACGTCCTGACTTTC
>TRBJ2-5|14|TRBV12-3/TRBV12-4|many|-
CASSFYGNQETQYF
TGTGCCAGCAGTTTCTACGGAAACCAAGAGACCCAGTACTTC
>TRBJ2-5|13|TRBV18|many|-
CASSLQGQETQYF
TGTGCCAGCTCACTCCAGGGACAAGAGACCCAGTACTTC
>TRBJ2-7|16|TRBV7-9|many|-
CASSLVRGIPPYEQYF
TGTGCCAGCAGCTTAGTAAGGGGGATTCCTCCCTACGAGCAGTACTTC
>TRBJ1-3|13|TRBV12-3/TRBV12-4|many|TRBD1
CATGGPPGNTIYF
TGTGCCACAGGGGGGCCCCCTGGAAACACCATATATTTT
>TRBJ1-1|13|TRBV29-1|many|-
CSVGGDMNTEAFF
TGCAGCGTTGGAGGGGACATGAACACTGAAGCTTTCTTT
>TRBJ2-1|15|TRBV6-1|many|TRBD2
CASRTSGGSYNEQFF
TGTGCCAGCAGAACTAGCGGGGGCTCCTACAATGAGCAGTTCTTC
>TRBJ1-6|13|TRBV4-3|many|-
CASSQIQGAPLHF
TGCGCCAGCAGCCAAATACAGGGTGCCCCCCTCCACTTT
>TRBJ2-5|15|TRBV27|many|TRBD2
CASSRLAGEQETQYF
TGTGCCAGCAGCCGCTTAGCGGGGGAACAAGAGACCCAGTACTTC
>TRBJ2-7|15|TRBV4-3|many|TRBD2
CASSQEGWGGDEQYF
TGCGCCAGCAGCCAAGAAGGTTGGGGGGGGGACGAGCAGTACTTC
>TRBJ1-4|14|TRBV7-9|-|TRBD1
CASSPRDRYEKLFF
TGTGCCAGCAGTCCCCGGGACAGATATGAAAAACTGTTTTTT
>TRBJ1-2|16|TRBV21-1|many|-
CASSKAYKGHNYGYTF
TGTGCCAGCAGCAAAGCTTATAAGGGGCACAACTATGGCTACACCTTC
>TRBJ2-1|16|TRBV7-3|few|-
CASSLRAGAGNNEQFF
TGTGCCAGCAGCTTAAGGGCAGGGGCCGGGAACAATGAGCAGTTCTTC
>TRBJ2-7|13|TRBV4-2|many|-
CASSQAPGDEQYF
TGTGCCAGCAGCCAAGCCCCGGGAGACGAGCAGTACTTC
>TRBJ2-7|15|TRBV6-2/TRBV6-3|many|-
CASSLPFRTTYEQYF
TGTGCCAGCAGCCTTCCGTTCCGGACTACCTACGAGCAGTACTTC
>TRBJ2-3|14|TRBV20-1|many|TRBD2
CSARAGVVLDTQYF
TGCAGTGCTAGGGCGGGAGTCGTACTAGATACGCAGTATTTT
>TRBJ1-3|14|TRBV12-3/TRBV12-4|many|-
CASSLTDRGNTIYF
TGTGCCAGCAGTTTAACGGACAGAGGAAACACCATATATTTT